The 18 T cell receptor beta chains below all came from one sample that was sequenced in a study of control samples from healthy donors and cancer patients. The protocol was immunoSEQ multiplex PCR, while the TCRdb copy is restricted to in-frame clones and leaves out a portion. The sample records some 150,000 clones, roughly 95% being singletons. The specimen was blood. These receptors were obtained from a woman in her twenties or thirties in good health.

This sequence joins TRBV5-5 and TRBJ2-2; no clear D gene. This CDR3 is 12 amino acids long. Trimming took 0 bases from V and 7 from J, leaving 4 bases between them. Germline assignment: CDR1 SGHKS and CDR2 YYEKEE (reference sequence). CDR3 in amino acids: CASSLVGGELFF. The CDR3 DNA follows: TGTGCCAGCAGCTTGGTGGGCGGGGAGCTGTTTTTT.

The chain employs TRBV27 and TRBJ1-1, with TRBD1 matching 10 bases. Germline CDR1 MNHEY, CDR2 SMNVEV (reference sequence). Trimming took 3 bases from V and 8 from J; bases not matched to a gene: 21. The CDR3 is made up of 19 amino acids. This CDR3 is CASSFGIFSGTGASREAFF. The CDR3, as DNA: TGTGCCAGCAGTTTTGGAATTTTTTCCGGGACAGGGGCTTCGAGGGAAGCTTTCTTT.

This chain joins TRBV19 and TRBJ2-7; 10 bases are a match to TRBD2. Germline V gives CDR1 LNHDA, CDR2 SQIVND (reference sequence). The CDR3 has 14 amino acids. V was pared by 7 bases and J by 3 bases, with 6 bases of the junction left unmatched. Here the CDR3 DNA reads TGTGCCAGTACCGCTAGCGGGAGCATCTACGAGCAGTACTTC. Its translation is CASTASGSIYEQYF.

The chain is built from TRBV6-6 and TRBJ1-6, with 8 bases that match TRBD1. J gave up 7 bases and V 7 bases, and 9 bases lay outside the gene matches. CDR3 length equals 15 residues. Germline V gene lookup returns CDR1 MNHNY and CDR2 SVGAGI (reference sequence). The CDR3 sequence is CASTRTGSSNSPLHF. The CDR3 DNA follows: TGTGCCAGCACCCGGACAGGGTCGTCCAATTCACCCCTCCACTTT.

The V and J genes are TRBV7-9 and TRBJ1-2; 12 bases fit TRBD1. The CDR3 extends over 18 amino acids. Germline V gene lookup returns CDR1 SEHNR and CDR2 FQNEAQ (reference sequence). With V trimmed by 7 bases and J by 3 bases, 15 bases remained unmatched. CDR3 region: CASKRPSGTGGRDYGYTF. The CDR3 bases are TGTGCCAGCAAGCGACCTTCCGGGACAGGGGGCCGGGACTATGGCTACACCTTC.

In this sample, this clone turned up a few times. The V and J genes are TRBV2 and TRBJ2-7, with a weak D call TRBD1 (6 bases). The CDR3 extends over 15 amino acids. Germline-derived CDR1 and CDR2 are SNHLY and FYNNEI. Deletions cut 2 bases from V and 1 base from J, with 12 bases between. The CDR3 sequence: CASSEHWDISYEQYF. In DNA form, the CDR3 reads TGTGCCAGCAGTGAACACTGGGACATATCCTACGAGCAGTACTTC.

The chain couples TRBV12-3 or TRBV12-4 to TRBJ1-1; D unclear. Trimming took 8 bases from V and 4 from J, leaving 11 bases between them. There are 12 residues in the CDR3. The CDR3 region is CASAHGGTEAFF. The CDR3 DNA reads TGTGCCAGCGCCCATGGCGGCACTGAAGCTTTCTTT.

This clone was picked up a small number of times. J is TRBJ1-5 and V is TRBV4-1, with a tentative D call TRBD1 (6 bases). Germline loops: CDR1 MGHRA, CDR2 YSYEKL. This CDR3 comprises 15 residues. The V gene lost 4 bases and the J gene lost 7 bases, with 17 bases spanning the gap. CDR3 bases: TGCGCCAGCAGCCCCCAAGTAGGGGGAAGCCAGCCCCAGCATTTT. Translated: CASSPQVGGSQPQHF.

This chain joins TRBV19 and TRBJ2-5, with a possible D match to TRBD1 (7 bases). The CDR3 has 14 amino acids. Per the germline V gene, CDR1 is LNHDA and CDR2 is SQIVND (reference sequence). The V end was cut by 5 bases, the J end by 3 bases, with 13 bases between. The chain's CDR3 is CASSPQGGKETQYF. The CDR3 DNA follows: TGTGCCAGTAGTCCTCAGGGGGGAAAAGAGACCCAGTACTTC.

This rearrangement joins TRBV5-6 to TRBJ2-1; 10 bases match TRBD2. The CDR3 covers 16 residues. Germline CDR1 and CDR2: SGHDT and YYEEEE. V was clipped by 4 bases and J by 4 bases; unmatched bases: 8. The CDR3 sequence is CASSLDLAGEYNEQFF. CDR3 coding DNA: TGTGCCAGCAGCCTCGATCTAGCGGGAGAGTACAATGAGCAGTTCTTC. Combining the CDR3 with reference TRBV5-6 and TRBJ2-1 gives the whole variable domain DAGVTQSPTHLIKTRGQQVTLRCSPKSGHDTVSWYQQALGQGPQFIFQYYEEEERQRGNFPDRFSGHQFPNYSSELNVNALLLGDSALYLCASSLDLAGEYNEQFFGPGTRLTVL.

CDR3 region: CSVEIDGSNQPQHF. The CDR3 bases are TGCAGCGTTGAGATCGACGGTAGCAATCAGCCCCAGCATTTT. The rearrangement joins TRBV29-1 to TRBJ1-5; D is uncertain. The CDR3 spans 14 residues. Trimming took 3 bases from V and 0 from J, leaving 9 bases between them. Germline CDR1 and CDR2: SQVTM and ANQGSEA.

This clone was recorded a few times. The chain uses TRBV10-3 and TRBJ2-5; 9 bases align to TRBD1. Unmatched junction bases numbered 10, after V lost 0 bases and J lost 5 bases. Per germline, CDR1 ENHRY and CDR2 SYGVKD. CDR3 size: 17 residues. As DNA, the CDR3 is TGTGCCATCAGTGAGTCGGGGACAGGGTACCAAGGGGAGACCCAGTACTTC. Translated: CAISESGTGYQGETQYF.

The V gene is TRBV20-1, the J gene TRBJ1-1; D not resolved. Germline V gene lookup returns CDR1 DFQATT and CDR2 SNEGSKA (reference sequence). The CDR3 contains 12 residues. V lost 3 bases, J lost 1 base, and 6 bases lay in between. CDR3 residues: CSASRWNTEAFF. In nucleotides, the CDR3 is TGCAGTGCTAGTCGTTGGAACACTGAAGCTTTCTTT.

The J gene is TRBJ1-1, the V gene TRBV12-3 or TRBV12-4; the D is unclear. The germline V and J ends were trimmed by 2 bases and 1 base, with 5 bases remaining between them. The CDR3 runs to 13 residues. Written as DNA, the CDR3 is TGTGCCAGCAGTTTAAACGGGAACACTGAAGCTTTCTTT. Translating gives CASSLNGNTEAFF.

The chain is built from TRBV28 and TRBJ1-5, with D unresolved. Germline CDR1 and CDR2: MDHEN and SYDVKM. The CDR3 sequence is 12 residues long. V was shortened by 2 bases and J by 12 bases, with 11 bases between the two germline ends. CDR3 nucleotides: TGTGCCAGCAGTTTACGACACGGGAGCCAGCATTTT. Its translation is CASSLRHGSQHF.

The chain recombines TRBV4-2 with TRBJ1-4, with 7 bases fitting TRBD1. Looked up from germline, CDR1 is LGHNA and CDR2 is YNFKEQ. V lost 5 bases to trimming and J lost 5 bases; unmatched junction nucleotides: 14. There are 17 residues in the CDR3. The CDR3 sequence: CASSNLRGAGGNEKLFF. DNA for the CDR3: TGTGCCAGCAGCAACCTTCGCGGGGCAGGGGGAAATGAAAAACTGTTTTTT.

The chain is built from TRBV5-6 and TRBJ2-7, with D maybe TRBD1 (5 bases). V gave up 2 bases and J gave up 4 bases, with 10 bases separating them. The CDR3 is 13 amino acids. The germline V gene encodes CDR1 SGHDT and CDR2 YYEEEE. The CDR3 DNA reads as TGTGCCAGCAGCTTAGGGGTCGGGTACGAGCAGTACTTC. It is translated as CASSLGVGYEQYF.

The rearrangement uses TRBV19 and TRBJ2-3; D might be TRBD1 or TRBD2, each matching 6 bases. CDR1 is LNHDA, CDR2 SQIVND, per germline (reference sequence). CDR3 size: 15 residues. Trimming took 3 bases from V and 4 from J, leaving 14 bases between them. This chain's CDR3 is CASSIGGTPADTQYF. The CDR3 coding sequence is TGTGCCAGTAGTATTGGGGGGACACCCGCAGATACGCAGTATTTT.